The clone carrying this T cell receptor (beta chain) has ten or more counts. The antigen remains unidentified. TCRdb re-analyzed the PCR reads using MiXCR. Of about 13,000 clones detected, around 25% appear once; the ten largest clones hold about 11%. Every patient underwent thyroid surgery untreated. This CDR3 has 17 amino acids. Looked up from germline, CDR1 is DFQATT and CDR2 is SNEGSKA (reference sequence). V dropped 6 bases and J dropped 5; count of bases not matched to a gene: 15. This specimen comes from a study of metastatic and nonmetastatic thyroid tumors. Study-level points and caveats: Malignant thyroid tumors reportedly exceeded benign nodules significantly in TCR beta diversity, with the difference appearing in blood and tumor.

This sequence originates from a female donor with papillary thyroid cancer or a benign thyroid nodule (not recorded which). Some clones in this sample may be carry-over from other donors' samples. What was sequenced was adjacent normal tissue. V usage is TRBV20-1 and J usage is TRBJ2-1; 11 nucleotides line up with TRBD1. CDR3 DNA: TGCAGTGCCCCCGGGACAGGGGGTCTGGGGGGAAACAATGAGCAGTTCTTC. This encodes CSAPGTGGLGGNNEQFF.